This T cell receptor (beta chain) derives from a study of radiotherapy plus CTLA-4 blockade in lung cancer. Measured with immunoSEQ multiplex PCR; TCRdb has only the in-frame clones, and not every one. The sample carries about 32,000 clones, approximately 85% recorded once. This CDR3 region has 15 residues. Trimming took 6 bases from V and 8 from J; bases not matched to a gene: 10. Germline assignment: CDR1 MNHEY and CDR2 SMNVEV (reference sequence). This sequence was found in a human donor with non-small cell lung cancer who had stable disease on radiotherapy plus ipilimumab. This sample comprised peripheral blood, obtained from a patient treated with radiotherapy plus ipilimumab. The rearrangement links TRBV27 to TRBJ2-3; 11 bases agree with TRBD2. Here the CDR3 reads CASSPGTSGGGTQYF. For the CDR3, the DNA is TGTGCCAGCAGCCCCGGGACTAGCGGTGGGGGTACGCAGTATTTT.